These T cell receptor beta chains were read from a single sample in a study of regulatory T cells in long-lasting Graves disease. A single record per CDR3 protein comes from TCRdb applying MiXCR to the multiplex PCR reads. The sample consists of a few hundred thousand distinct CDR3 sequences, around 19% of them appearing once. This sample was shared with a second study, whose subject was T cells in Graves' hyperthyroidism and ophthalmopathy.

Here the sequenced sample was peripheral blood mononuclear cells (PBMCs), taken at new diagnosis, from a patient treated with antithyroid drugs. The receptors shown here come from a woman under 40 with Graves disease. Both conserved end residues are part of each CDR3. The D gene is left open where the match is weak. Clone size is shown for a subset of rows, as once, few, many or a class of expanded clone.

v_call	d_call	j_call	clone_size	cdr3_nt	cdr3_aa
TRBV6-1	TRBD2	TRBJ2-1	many	TGTGCCAGCAGTCGGGGTAGCGGGGGCCCTAGCTCCTACAATGAGCAGTTCTTC	CASSRGSGGPSSYNEQFF
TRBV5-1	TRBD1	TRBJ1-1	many	TGCGCCAGCAGCACTCAGGGGGCGAACACTGAAGCTTTCTTT	CASSTQGANTEAFF
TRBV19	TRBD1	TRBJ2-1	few	TGTGCCAGTACCACGGGGGACAGGTACAATGAGCAGTTCTTC	CASTTGDRYNEQFF
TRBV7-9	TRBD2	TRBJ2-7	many	TGTGCCAGCAGCTCCAGCCCGACTAGCTTGTGGAGCGAGCAGTACTTC	CASSSSPTSLWSEQYF
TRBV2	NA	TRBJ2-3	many	TGTGCCAGCAGTGAAGCGTTAGCAGGGGGCACAGATACGCAGTATTTT	CASSEALAGGTDTQYF
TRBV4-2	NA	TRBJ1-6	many	TGTGCCAGCAGCCAAGAACAAAATAATTCACCCCTCCACTTT	CASSQEQNNSPLHF
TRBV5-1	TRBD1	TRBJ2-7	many	TGCGCCAGCAGCTTCGGGGACAGCTCCTACGAGCAGTACTTC	CASSFGDSSYEQYF
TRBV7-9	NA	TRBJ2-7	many	TGTGCCAGCAGCTCTAAAGCCAGGTTCTCCGAGCAGTACTTC	CASSSKARFSEQYF
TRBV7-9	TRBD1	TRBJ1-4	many	TGTGCCAGCAGCCGCTCCGGGGACAGGAGTGAAAAACTGTTTTTT	CASSRSGDRSEKLFF
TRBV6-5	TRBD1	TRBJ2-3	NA	TGTGCCAGCAGTTACACCTCCCCGGGACAGGGTAACGCAGATACGCAGTATTTT	CASSYTSPGQGNADTQYF
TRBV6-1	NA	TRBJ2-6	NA	TGTGCCAGCAGCACCCAGGGACACCTCTCTGGGGCCAACGTCCTGACTTTC	CASSTQGHLSGANVLTF
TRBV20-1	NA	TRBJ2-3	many	TGCAGTGCTAGACACGGGTCTGGCACAGATACGCAGTATTTT	CSARHGSGTDTQYF
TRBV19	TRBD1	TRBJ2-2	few	TGTGCCAGTAGCCAAAAACAGGGGTCCTCGAACACCGGGGAGCTGTTTTTT	CASSQKQGSSNTGELFF
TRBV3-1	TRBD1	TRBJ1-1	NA	TGTGCCAGCAGCCAAGCTCCGGGACAGGGGAATACTGAAGCTTTCTTT	CASSQAPGQGNTEAFF
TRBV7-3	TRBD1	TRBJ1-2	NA	TGTGCCAGCAGCATTGGAATTGGACAGGGAAAGAATGGCTACACCTTC	CASSIGIGQGKNGYTF
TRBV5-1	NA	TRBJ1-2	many	TGCGCCAGCAGCAAAACAGGGTTATTATATGGCTACACCTTC	CASSKTGLLYGYTF